This T cell receptor (beta chain) was recorded in a study of patients and donors after allogeneic stem cell transplantation. The germline gives CDR1 MNHEY, CDR2 SVGEGT. Trimming cost V 6 bases and J 1 base, with 3 bases left between them. This CDR3 has 11 residues. Each CDR3 protein is one row after TCRdb ran MiXCR on the RT-PCR reads. The sample records over 400,000 distinct CDR3 sequences, around 16% being singletons. This clonotype was seen ten or more times. The TCR was taken from a human donor who was either an allogeneic HSCT recipient or a stem cell or donor lymphocyte infusion donor (not recorded which). It is not recorded whose cells these are; they may come from a transplant donor. This chain uses TRBV6-2 or TRBV6-3 with TRBJ1-1, with unresolved D. Source material: blood, either unsorted or a sorted T cell fraction (not recorded which). The CDR3 DNA reads TGTGCCAGCAGAAAGAACACTGAAGCTTTCTTT. This sequence encodes CASRKNTEAFF.